The 23 T cell receptor beta chains in this list originate from one sample, sequenced in a study of molecular identifiers for immune sequencing clone quantification. TCRdb independently ran MiXCR on the PCR reads; one entry per CDR3 protein. This sample has about 640,000 distinct CDR3 sequences; approximately 20% occur once, and the top ten carry around 0.86%. The sequenced material came from naive CD8+ T cells from blood, with Jurkat cell RNA spiked in. The sample's subset: FACS-sorted CD8+CD4-CCR7+CD45RA+ naive T cells. The receptors stem from a human donor in good health. Some libraries in this study had Jurkat cell RNA spiked in.

This clonotype was seen repeatedly, ten times or more. The V gene is TRBV7-6, the J gene TRBJ2-3; D is unclear. V was trimmed by 1 base and J by 8 bases, leaving 13 bases between them. CDR3 length equals 14 residues. Germline assignment: CDR1 SGHVS and CDR2 FNYEAQ. CDR3 loop: CASSLEVLAVTQYF. The DNA of the CDR3 is TGTGCCAGCAGCTTAGAGGTGTTGGCGGTTACGCAGTATTTT. The variable domain in full, completed from reference TRBV7-6 and TRBJ2-3, reads GAGVSQSPRYKVTKRGQDVALRCDPISGHVSLYWYRQALGQGPEFLTYFNYEAQQDKSGLPNDRFSAERPEGSISTLTIQRTEQRDSAMYRCASSLEVLAVTQYFGPGTRLTVL.

This clonotype showed up many times. The V gene is TRBV7-9, the J gene TRBJ2-1, with 12 bases that match TRBD2. V lost 6 bases and J lost 4; bases outside the gene matches: 13. CDR3 length: 18 amino acids. The germline V gene has CDR1 SEHNR and CDR2 FQNEAQ (reference sequence). In nucleotides, the CDR3 is TGTGCCAGCAGACCCCCAACTAGCGGGAGGTTCAGGTACAATGAGCAGTTCTTC. It translates to CASRPPTSGRFRYNEQFF.

This clonotype has a count of ten or more. This chain uses TRBV4-3 with TRBJ2-7; no firm D call. CDR1 and CDR2 (germline): LGHNA, YSLEER. Trimming removed 0 bases at V and 0 bases at J, with 9 bases between. The CDR3 is 15 residues long. CDR3 nucleotide sequence: TGCGCCAGCAGCCAAGATATGCGGACCTCCTACGAGCAGTACTTC. Its protein product is CASSQDMRTSYEQYF.

This clonotype was counted at least ten times. This chain uses TRBV6-5 with TRBJ2-2, with D maybe TRBD2 (7 bases). Trimming left V 6 bases short and J 3 bases short, with 17 bases between. Germline lookup yields CDR1 MNHEY and CDR2 SVGAGI. The length of the CDR3 is 16 residues. CDR3 coding DNA: TGTGCCAGCAGATTAAGGGGGGGCAGAGACACCGGGGAGCTGTTTTTT. It codes for CASRLRGGRDTGELFF.

This clonotype was recorded many times. The gene calls are TRBV27 and TRBJ2-7; 11 bases are a match to TRBD1. The V segment lost 3 bases and the J segment 5 bases; nucleotides outside the gene matches: 3. CDR1 is MNHEY, CDR2 SMNVEV, per germline (reference sequence). This CDR3 is built from 14 residues. As DNA, the CDR3 is TGTGCCAGCAGTTTCGGGACAGGGGGTAACGAGCAGTACTTC. It is translated as CASSFGTGGNEQYF.

Regarding this clonotype: With a much larger clone just one base away, this may be a read error. V is TRBV25-1 and J is TRBJ2-7; D is perhaps TRBD1 (6 bases). CDR1 is MGHDK and CDR2 is SYGVNS in the germline V gene. CDR3 length: 15 residues. This CDR3 is CASVTGRQGNYELYF. The CDR3 DNA is TGTGCCAGCGTAACCGGACGTCAGGGGAACTACGAGCTGTACTTC.

This clonotype was found many times. The rearrangement uses TRBV20-1 and TRBJ2-5; TRBD1 matches 9 bases. The CDR3 has 15 residues. After removal of 3 bases from V and 3 bases from J, the junction contained 8 bases not matched to a gene. Germline-derived CDR1 and CDR2 are DFQATT and SNEGSKA (reference sequence). The CDR3 sequence is CSASPGTGMEETQYF. CDR3 DNA: TGCAGTGCTAGCCCCGGGACAGGGATGGAAGAGACCCAGTACTTC.

This clonotype was detected many times. The rearrangement links TRBV7-9 to TRBJ1-2, with D maybe TRBD1 (6 bases). V lost 2 bases and J lost 4, with 11 bases in between. The CDR3 has 14 residues. In germline, CDR1 is SEHNR, CDR2 FQNEAQ (reference sequence). As DNA, the CDR3 is TGTGCCAGCAGCTTAATGGGGGCCGGCTATGGCTACACCTTC. Translating it yields CASSLMGAGYGYTF. Looking up the rest from reference TRBV7-9 and TRBJ1-2 gives the full variable domain: DTGVSQNPRHKITKRGQNVTFRCDPISEHNRLYWYRQTLGQGPEFLTYFQNEAQLEKSRLLSDRFSAERPKGSFSTLEIQRTEQGDSAMYLCASSLMGAGYGYTFGSGTRLTVV.

Ten or more counts support this clonotype. The DNA of the CDR3 is TGTGCCAGTAGTGCCCGGGACCTCCGCACAGATACGCAGTATTTT. It codes for CASSARDLRTDTQYF. J is TRBJ2-3 and V is TRBV19, with D perhaps matching TRBD1 or TRBD2 (5 bases each). There are 15 residues in the CDR3. Germline V gene sequence: CDR1 LNHDA, CDR2 SQIVND (reference sequence). Trimming stripped 5 bases from V and 1 base from J, with 13 bases between.

The V and J genes are TRBV6-2 or TRBV6-3 and TRBJ2-1, with D unresolved. V was trimmed by 4 bases and J by 8 bases, leaving 15 bases between them. This CDR3 comprises 14 residues. The germline gives CDR1 MNHEY, CDR2 SVGEGT. CDR3 DNA: TGTGCCAGCAGTTCTAACGGCCAGCAAGATGAGCAGTTCTTC. It yields the protein CASSSNGQQDEQFF.

In regard to this clonotype: The germline gene is not matched at one end of the junction; a read error may be the cause. The chain recombines TRBV5-3 with TRBJ1-6; no reliable D call. TRBV5-3 is an ORF, with its function uncertain. The CDR3 is 15 amino acids. The CDR3 DNA reads as TGTGCCAGCAGCTTGGATGTGGGAGCGGATTCACCCCTCCACTTT. This gives the protein CASSLDVGADSPLHF.

This clonotype was found many times. The rearrangement uses TRBV4-1 and TRBJ1-1, with unresolved D. V lost 4 bases and J 3 bases, leaving 9 bases between the germline ends. The CDR3 has 13 amino acids. Germline V lookup: CDR1 MGHRA, CDR2 YSYEKL. The CDR3 spells CASSPSRHTEAFF. DNA for the CDR3: TGCGCCAGCAGCCCATCCCGTCACACTGAAGCTTTCTTT.

This clonotype was recorded a few times. A much larger clone sits a single nucleotide away, making a read error possible. This rearrangement joins TRBV4-1 to TRBJ2-2; 7 positions match TRBD2. The CDR3 has 15 amino acids. Per the germline V gene, CDR1 is MGHRA and CDR2 is YSYEKL. CDR3 protein: CASSRSSGASGELVF. In nucleotides, the CDR3 is TGCGCCAGCAGCCGTTCAAGCGGGGCCTCCGGGGAGCTGGTTTTT.

The rearrangement links TRBV4-1 to TRBJ2-1, with 7 bases that match TRBD2. The V segment lost 0 bases and the J segment 4 bases; nucleotides outside the gene matches: 6. Germline CDR1 is MGHRA and CDR2 is YSYEKL. The CDR3 extends over 16 amino acids. CDR3 DNA: TGCGCCAGCAGCCAAGATGAGACTAGCTCTTACAATGAGCAGTTCTTC. Translated: CASSQDETSSYNEQFF.

This clonotype has ten or more counts. CDR3 bases: TGTGCCAGCAGCTTGGACAGCCCGAACACTGAAGCTTTCTTT. This sequence encodes CASSLDSPNTEAFF. This chain links TRBV5-6 with TRBJ1-1; no clear D. CDR3 size: 14 residues. Germline V gene lookup returns CDR1 SGHDT and CDR2 YYEEEE. The V gene lost 0 bases and the J gene lost 1 base, with 7 bases spanning the gap.

This clonotype was picked up a small number of times. The gene calls are TRBV18 and TRBJ2-7; D may be TRBD2 (5 bases). V was pared by 2 bases and J by 0 bases, with 8 bases between. Germline V gives CDR1 KGHSH, CDR2 LQKENI. The CDR3 has 14 residues. The CDR3 is CASSPLGSSYEQYF. In DNA form, the CDR3 reads TGTGCCAGCTCACCATTGGGGAGCTCCTACGAGCAGTACTTC.

This rearrangement joins TRBV6-2 or TRBV6-3 to TRBJ2-1, with 9 bases fitting TRBD2. The germline gives CDR1 MNHEY, CDR2 SVGEGT. This CDR3 is 13 amino acids long. V was pared by 6 bases and J by 8 bases, with 5 bases of the junction left unmatched. As DNA, the CDR3 is TGTGCCAGCAGGGGAGCGGGAGGTCATGAGCAGTTCTTC. Translation: CASRGAGGHEQFF.

This clonotype occurred many times. CDR3 nucleotides: TGCAGTGCTAGGGGACTTACAGGGGACGAGACCCAGTACTTC. Its protein product is CSARGLTGDETQYF. The rearrangement uses TRBV20-1 and TRBJ2-5; D perhaps matches TRBD1 (7 bases). CDR1 is DFQATT and CDR2 is SNEGSKA in the germline V gene (reference sequence). The CDR3 is 14 amino acids. The germline V and J ends were trimmed by 3 bases and 5 bases, with 16 bases remaining between them.

Worth noting for this clonotype: This may be a read error, as it is one base from a much larger clone. The chain has TRBV28 and TRBJ2-2, with TRBD2 identical over 8 bases. The germline V gene encodes CDR1 MDHEN and CDR2 SYDVKM. The CDR3 length is 15 residues. CDR3 region: CASSPREADTGKLFF. CDR3 sequence (DNA): TGTGCCAGCAGTCCGCGGGAGGCCGACACCGGGAAGCTGTTTTTT.

Of note for this clonotype: A much larger clone differs from this one at a single base, so this may be a read error. The chain couples TRBV5-6 to TRBJ2-7; possible D gene TRBD1, 5 bases. CDR1 and CDR2 from the germline V gene are SGHDT and YYEEEE. The CDR3 runs to 15 residues. The CDR3 region has the DNA TGTGCCGGCAGCTTGGCCCCAGGGTTCTCCTACGAGCAGTACTTC. Its translation is CAGSLAPGFSYEQYF. The variable domain in full, completed from reference TRBV5-6 and TRBJ2-7, reads DAGVTQSPTHLIKTRGQQVTLRCSPKSGHDTVSWYQQALGQGPQFIFQYYEEEERQRGNFPDRFSGHQFPNYSSELNVNALLLGDSALYLCAGSLAPGFSYEQYFGPGTRLTVT.

The chain carries TRBV5-6 and TRBJ2-7; 10 positions agree with TRBD1. The CDR3 length is 15 residues. Germline V gene data show CDR1 as SGHDT and CDR2 as YYEEEE. Germline trimming cut 0 bases from V and 1 base from J; bases unmatched to any gene: 1. The CDR3 spells CASSLGDRGSYEQYF. DNA of the CDR3: TGTGCCAGCAGCTTGGGGGACAGGGGTTCCTACGAGCAGTACTTC.

Comments on this clonotype: A single base separates this from a much larger clone, so it may be a read error. The rearrangement uses TRBV24-1 and TRBJ2-7; no reliable D call. The CDR3 is 11 amino acids. Deletions cut 3 bases from V and 4 bases from J, with 3 bases between. CDR1 and CDR2 from the germline V gene are KGHDR and SFDVKD. The CDR3 bases are TGTGCCACCAGTGATCCGTACGAGCAGTACTTC. Its translation: CATSDPYEQYF.

About this clonotype itself: The CDR3 ends on some other residue instead of the conserved phenylalanine or tryptophan, so this is likely a read error. The chain carries TRBV27 and TRBJ2-4; TRBD1 is a possible D gene (6 bases). Germline-derived CDR1 and CDR2 are MNHEY and SMNVEV (reference sequence). V was pared by 2 bases and J by 6 bases, with 8 bases between. The length of the CDR3 is 13 residues. The CDR3 region is CASSLAGANIQYL. The CDR3 DNA reads TGTGCCAGCAGTTTAGCAGGGGCAAACATTCAGTACCTC.